The subject of this entry is one T cell receptor beta chain. V lost 4 bases and J lost 4, with 11 bases in between. This CDR3 contains 14 residues. This entry belongs to a study of T cell changes during pregnancy in multiple sclerosis. Profiling relied on immunoSEQ multiplex PCR, and the TCRdb table lists in-frame clones only, not all of them. The sample carries almost 65,000 clones, over 80% recorded once. J is TRBJ1-3 and V is TRBV23-1; D remains ambiguous. TRBV23-1 is designated an ORF whose function remains uncertain. This clonotype was sampled from a female donor with multiple sclerosis, enrolled in a pregnancy study. The sample in question was peripheral blood, obtained in the first trimester of pregnancy. The chain's CDR3 is CASSLNPRGNTIYF. DNA of the CDR3: TGCGCCAGCAGTCTTAACCCGCGGGGAAACACCATATATTTT.